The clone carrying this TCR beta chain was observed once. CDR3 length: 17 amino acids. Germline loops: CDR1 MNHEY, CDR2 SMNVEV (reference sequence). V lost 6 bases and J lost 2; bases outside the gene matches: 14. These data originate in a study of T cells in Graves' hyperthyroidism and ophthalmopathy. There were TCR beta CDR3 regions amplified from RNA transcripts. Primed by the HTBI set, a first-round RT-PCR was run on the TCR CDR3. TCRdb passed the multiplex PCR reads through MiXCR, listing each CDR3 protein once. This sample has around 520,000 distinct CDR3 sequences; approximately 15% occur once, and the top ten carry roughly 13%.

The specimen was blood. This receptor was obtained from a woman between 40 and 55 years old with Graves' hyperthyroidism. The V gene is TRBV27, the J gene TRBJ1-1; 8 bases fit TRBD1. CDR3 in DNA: TGTGCCAGCAGGCTCGGGACAGGCTTACGGGTAAACACTGAAGCTTTCTTT. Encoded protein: CASRLGTGLRVNTEAFF.